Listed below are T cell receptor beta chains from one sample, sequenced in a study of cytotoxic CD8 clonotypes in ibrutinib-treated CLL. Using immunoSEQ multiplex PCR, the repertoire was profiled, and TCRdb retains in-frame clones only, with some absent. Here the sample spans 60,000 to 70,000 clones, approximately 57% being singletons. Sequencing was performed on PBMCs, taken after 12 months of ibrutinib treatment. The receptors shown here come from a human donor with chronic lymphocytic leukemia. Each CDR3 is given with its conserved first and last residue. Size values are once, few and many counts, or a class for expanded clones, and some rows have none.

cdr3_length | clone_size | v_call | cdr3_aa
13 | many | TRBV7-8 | CASSTGLPDTQYF
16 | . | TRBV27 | CASSRTDRTPTHEQYF
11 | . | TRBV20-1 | CRGENGDIQYF
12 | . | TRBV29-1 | CSTRTGGGGYTF
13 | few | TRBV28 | CASRQQGSETQYF
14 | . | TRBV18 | CASSPRGADEKLFF
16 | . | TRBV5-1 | CASTFGLAGFTDTQYF
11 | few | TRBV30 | CAWKGGNTIYF
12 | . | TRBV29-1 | CSATSGTNEQFF
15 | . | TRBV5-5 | CASSLVGTSVNEQFF
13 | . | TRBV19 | CASSINNRQPQHF
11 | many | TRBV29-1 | CSVVSSYEQYF
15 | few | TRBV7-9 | CASSPSGGIDYGYTF
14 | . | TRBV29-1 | CSPRWTGPHQPQHF
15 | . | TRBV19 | CASSISQPGANVLTF
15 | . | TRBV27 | CASSLVGDRGHEQYF
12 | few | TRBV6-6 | CASTDGIYEQYF
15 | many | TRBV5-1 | CASSSPDRGNTEAFF
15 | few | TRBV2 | CASSQGPSGANVLTF
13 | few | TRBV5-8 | CASSQDRGYGYTF
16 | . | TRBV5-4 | CASSPRSGLITDTQYF
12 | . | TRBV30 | CAWSALGETQYF
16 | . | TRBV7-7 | CASSLLAGGRANEQFF
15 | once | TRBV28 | CASSRPLAGRETQYF
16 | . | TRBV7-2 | CASSLELARRNTEAFF
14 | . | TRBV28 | CASSLGGGPYEQYF
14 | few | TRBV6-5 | CASKRDSVNTEAFF
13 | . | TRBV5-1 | CASSAKQGAIVDF
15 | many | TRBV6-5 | CASSPGARPGNTIYF